This T cell receptor (beta chain) originates from a study of T cell responses to AZD1222 COVID-19 vaccine. Study-wide results and limits: The study sampled repertoires only after the peak T cell response.

The CDR3 is 13 residues long. Between the trimmed V and J ends, which lost 6 bases and 2 bases, there was a span of 10 bases. The germline V gene encodes CDR1 MNHEY and CDR2 SVGAGI. Some clones are missing from TCRdb's copy, which holds only in-frame ones; the method was immunoSEQ multiplex PCR. The table lists around 140,000 clones, around nine tenths of them singletons. A word on this clone: The antigen is not known.

The chain couples TRBV6-5 to TRBJ1-2; weak D call: TRBD1 (5 bases). This receptor was identified in an adult in good health. Sequenced here: peripheral blood, sampled on day 0 of AZD1222 vaccination. The CDR3: CASRKQANYGYTF. As DNA, the CDR3 is TGTGCCAGCAGAAAACAGGCAAACTATGGCTACACCTTC.